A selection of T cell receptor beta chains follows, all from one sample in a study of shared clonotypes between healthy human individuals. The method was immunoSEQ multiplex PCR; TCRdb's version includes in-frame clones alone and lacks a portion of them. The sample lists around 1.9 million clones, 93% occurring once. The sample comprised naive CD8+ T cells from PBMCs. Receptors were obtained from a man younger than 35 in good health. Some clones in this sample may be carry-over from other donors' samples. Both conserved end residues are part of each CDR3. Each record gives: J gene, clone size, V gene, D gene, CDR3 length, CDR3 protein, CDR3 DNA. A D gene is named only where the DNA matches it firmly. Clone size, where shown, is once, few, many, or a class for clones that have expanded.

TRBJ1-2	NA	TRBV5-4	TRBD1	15	CASSSGTVRSYGYTF	TGTGCCAGCAGCTCCGGGACAGTGAGGTCCTATGGCTACACCTTC
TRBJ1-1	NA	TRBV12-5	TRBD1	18	CASGLVPPTGIGGTEAFF	TGTGCTAGTGGTTTGGTACCCCCGACAGGGATAGGTGGGACTGAAGCTTTCTTT
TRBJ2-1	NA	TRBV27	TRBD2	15	CASGVTAGILVEQFF	TGTGCCAGCGGTGTAACAGCGGGAATTTTGGTTGAGCAGTTCTTC
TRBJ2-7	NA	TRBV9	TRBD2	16	CASSVVEGGPLYEQYF	TGTGCCAGCAGCGTAGTAGAGGGAGGGCCTCTGTACGAGCAGTACTTC
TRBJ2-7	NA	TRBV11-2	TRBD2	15	CASSLGTSGFYEQYF	TGTGCCAGCAGCCTAGGGACTAGCGGGTTCTACGAGCAGTACTTC
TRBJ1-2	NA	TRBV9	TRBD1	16	CASSGTRQGAYYGYTF	TGTGCCAGCAGCGGTACCCGACAGGGGGCCTACTATGGCTACACCTTC
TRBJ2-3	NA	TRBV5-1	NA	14	CASSPTADTDTQYF	TGCGCCAGCAGCCCCACAGCGGACACAGATACGCAGTATTTT
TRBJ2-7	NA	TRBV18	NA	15	CASSPTRDSSYEQYF	TGTGCCAGCTCACCGACGCGGGACAGTTCCTACGAGCAGTACTTC
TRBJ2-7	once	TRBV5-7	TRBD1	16	CASSPTPGQGGGEQYF	TGTGCCAGCAGCCCAACACCGGGACAGGGTGGAGGGGAGCAGTACTTC
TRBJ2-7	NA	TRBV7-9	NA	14	CASSLATGFYEQYF	TGTGCCAGCAGCTTAGCGACGGGGTTCTACGAGCAGTACTTC
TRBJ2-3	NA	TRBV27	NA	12	CATESPPNTQYF	TGTGCCACCGAATCCCCTCCGAATACGCAGTATTTT
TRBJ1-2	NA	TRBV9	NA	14	CASSVGRSDYGYTF	TGTGCCAGCAGCGTAGGCAGGTCAGACTATGGCTACACCTTC
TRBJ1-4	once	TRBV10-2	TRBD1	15	CASSSGGATNEKLFF	TGCGCCAGCAGTTCAGGGGGGGCAACTAATGAAAAACTGTTTTTT
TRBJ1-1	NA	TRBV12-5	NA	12	CASGPLNTEAFF	TGTGCTAGTGGTCCACTGAACACTGAAGCTTTCTTT
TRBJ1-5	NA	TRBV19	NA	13	CASSMTRGQPQHF	TGTGCCAGTAGTATGACAAGGGGACAGCCCCAGCATTTT
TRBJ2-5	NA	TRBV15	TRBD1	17	CATSSGTGGSAKETQYF	TGTGCCACCAGCAGCGGGACAGGGGGCTCGGCCAAAGAGACCCAGTACTTC
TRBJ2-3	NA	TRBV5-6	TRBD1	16	CASSLAGNRGTDTQYF	TGTGCCAGCAGCTTGGCGGGGAACAGGGGTACAGATACGCAGTATTTT
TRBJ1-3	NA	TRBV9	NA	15	CASSVSTSTGNTIYF	TGTGCCAGCAGCGTTTCGACCTCTACGGGAAACACCATATATTTT
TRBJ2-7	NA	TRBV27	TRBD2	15	CASSPSGGSSYEQYF	TGTGCCAGTTCCCCCTCCGGGGGGAGCTCCTACGAGCAGTACTTC
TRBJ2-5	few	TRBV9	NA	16	CASSAGEASWGWEQYF	TGTGCCAGCAGCGCTGGGGAGGCCAGTTGGGGGTGGGAGCAGTACTTC
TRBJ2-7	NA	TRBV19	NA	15	CASSIGGTTSYEQYF	TGTGCCAGTAGTATTGGTGGCACTACCTCCTACGAGCAGTACTTC
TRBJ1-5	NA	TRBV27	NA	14	CASSNRDRGQPQHF	TGTGCCAGCAGCAACCGGGACCGGGGCCAGCCCCAGCATTTT
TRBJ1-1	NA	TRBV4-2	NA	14	CASSQDSVGTEAFF	TGTGCCAGCAGCCAAGACTCGGTTGGAACTGAAGCTTTCTTT
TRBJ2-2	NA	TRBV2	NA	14	CASSEAPGTRELFF	TGTGCCAGCAGTGAAGCGCCGGGGACCCGGGAGCTGTTTTTT
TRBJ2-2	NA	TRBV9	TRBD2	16	CASSVSSGSVAGELFF	TGTGCCAGCAGCGTAAGTAGCGGGAGTGTCGCCGGGGAGCTGTTTTTT
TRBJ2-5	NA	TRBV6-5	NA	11	CASSYSRTQYF	TGTGCCAGCAGTTACTCGAGGACCCAGTACTTC
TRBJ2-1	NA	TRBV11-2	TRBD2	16	CASSLTILGGSGEQFF	TGTGCCAGCAGCTTAACAATACTAGGCGGGAGTGGTGAGCAGTTCTTC